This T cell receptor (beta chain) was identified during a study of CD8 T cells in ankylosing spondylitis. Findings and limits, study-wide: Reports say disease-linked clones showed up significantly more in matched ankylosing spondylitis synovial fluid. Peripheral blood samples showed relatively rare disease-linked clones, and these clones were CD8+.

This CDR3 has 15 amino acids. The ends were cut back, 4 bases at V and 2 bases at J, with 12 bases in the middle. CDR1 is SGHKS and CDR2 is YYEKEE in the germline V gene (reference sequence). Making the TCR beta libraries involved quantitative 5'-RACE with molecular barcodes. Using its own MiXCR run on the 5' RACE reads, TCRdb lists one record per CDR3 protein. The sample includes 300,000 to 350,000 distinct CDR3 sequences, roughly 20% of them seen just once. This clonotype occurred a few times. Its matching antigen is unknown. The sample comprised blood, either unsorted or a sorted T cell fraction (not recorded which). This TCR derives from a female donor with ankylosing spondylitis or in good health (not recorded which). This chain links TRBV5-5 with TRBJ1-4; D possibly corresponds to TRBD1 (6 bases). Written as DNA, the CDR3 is TGTGCCAGCAGCCCAGGTGGACAGACTAATGAAAAACTGTTTTTT. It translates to CASSPGGQTNEKLFF. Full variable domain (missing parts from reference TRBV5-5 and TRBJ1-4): DAGVTQSPTHLIKTRGQQVTLRCSPISGHKSVSWYQQVLGQGPQFIFQYYEKEERGRGNFPDRFSARQFPNYSSELNVNALLLGDSALYLCASSPGGQTNEKLFFGSGTQLSVL.